Following are 17 T cell receptor beta chains from one sample sequenced in a study of shared T cell receptors in the human thymus. Method: immunoSEQ multiplex PCR; TCRdb's copy keeps in-frame clones and lacks some. The sample has approximately 660,000 clones; approximately 87% are singletons. These data are also associated with another study on human thymus T cells.

The sequenced sample was thymocytes. These receptors were taken from a boy younger than two with a congenital heart defect.

This sequence joins TRBV11-3 and TRBJ2-4, with 15 bases that match TRBD2. This CDR3 comprises 17 residues. V shed 5 bases and J 3 bases; nucleotides not matched to a gene: 5. Germline assignment: CDR1 SGHNT and CDR2 YENEEA. CDR3 in amino acids: CASSPGLAGGDKNIQYF. CDR3 DNA sequence: TGTGCCAGCAGCCCCGGACTAGCGGGAGGGGACAAAAACATTCAGTACTTC.

The chain uses TRBV28 and TRBJ2-3, with no clear D. The V end was cut by 6 bases, the J end by 2 bases, with 15 bases between. The CDR3 covers 15 residues. Germline CDR1 and CDR2: MDHEN and SYDVKM. CDR3 loop: CASSTNRAYTDTQYF. The CDR3 nucleotides read TGTGCCAGCAGCACAAACAGAGCATACACAGATACGCAGTATTTT. Full variable domain (missing parts from reference TRBV28 and TRBJ2-3): DVKVTQSSRYLVKRTGEKVFLECVQDMDHENMFWYRQDPGLGLRLIYFSYDVKMKEKGDIPEGYSVSREKKERFSLILESASTNQTSMYLCASSTNRAYTDTQYFGPGTRLTVL.

This rearrangement joins TRBV5-6 to TRBJ2-1, with 7 bases aligning to TRBD2. Trimming took 3 bases from V and 0 from J; bases not matched to a gene: 6. Germline V gene lookup returns CDR1 SGHDT and CDR2 YYEEEE. The CDR3 is 16 residues long. The CDR3 DNA sequence: TGTGCCAGCAGCTCTGGAGGCGGGAGCTCCTACAATGAGCAGTTCTTC. Its translation: CASSSGGGSSYNEQFF.

The chain employs TRBV7-9 and TRBJ2-2, with 10 bases fitting TRBD2. The J segment lost 2 bases and the V segment lost 3 bases, leaving 3 bases of the junction unmatched. Germline CDR1 is SEHNR and CDR2 is FQNEAQ (reference sequence). The CDR3 contains 16 residues. The CDR3 DNA sequence: TGTGCCAGCAGCTTTGGGACTAGCGTAAACACCGGGGAGCTGTTTTTT. The encoded protein is CASSFGTSVNTGELFF.

The rearrangement uses TRBV15 and TRBJ2-5; 8 nucleotides line up with TRBD2. The end of the DNA aligns better with TRBJ2-7, so the J call may be wrong. The CDR3 is made up of 18 amino acids. Germline CDR1 reads LNHNV; CDR2 reads YYDKDF (reference sequence). The CDR3, as DNA: TGTGCCACCAGCAGAGTGAGGCCGGGGGGGGTCCATTGGTACGAGCAGTACTTC. Protein: CATSRVRPGGVHWYEQYF.

V usage is TRBV15 and J usage is TRBJ2-5; 10 nucleotides agree with TRBD2. J gave up 11 bases and V 5 bases, and 14 bases lay outside the gene matches. Germline V lookup: CDR1 LNHNV, CDR2 YYDKDF (reference sequence). The CDR3 contains 15 residues. The CDR3 sequence is CATSPGTSESGEQYF. In nucleotides, the CDR3 is TGTGCCACCAGCCCCGGGACTAGCGAGAGCGGGGAGCAGTACTTC.

The chain couples TRBV5-6 to TRBJ2-7; 9 nucleotides line up with TRBD2. Germline trimming cut 4 bases from V and 7 bases from J; bases unmatched to any gene: 18. In germline, CDR1 is SGHDT, CDR2 YYEEEE. The CDR3 has 17 residues. As DNA, the CDR3 is TGTGCCAGCAGCGCTCAGCGGGCGGGCGGGAGGGCGAGAGAGCAGTACTTC. Residues: CASSAQRAGGRAREQYF.

The genes are TRBV28 and TRBJ2-1; TRBD2 agrees at 10 bases. Germline assignment: CDR1 MDHEN and CDR2 SYDVKM. J gave up 6 bases and V 8 bases, and 13 bases lay outside the gene matches. The CDR3 totals 16 residues. This CDR3 reads CASSGAGGPVSNEQFF. The CDR3, as DNA: TGTGCCAGCTCTGGAGCGGGAGGGCCCGTAAGCAATGAGCAGTTCTTC.

The chain carries TRBV10-3 and TRBJ2-1; no firm D call. Trimming took 0 bases from V and 0 from J, leaving 15 bases between them. This CDR3 has 18 residues. Germline V gene sequence: CDR1 ENHRY, CDR2 SYGVKD. CDR3 in amino acids: CAISESWYPENSYNEQFF. In nucleotides, the CDR3 is TGTGCCATCAGTGAGTCGTGGTACCCCGAGAACTCCTACAATGAGCAGTTCTTC.

The CDR3 DNA reads TGTGCCAGCAGCCGTCCAGGGGAGAATCAGCCCCAGCATTTT. This sequence encodes CASSRPGENQPQHF. V usage is TRBV7-2 and J usage is TRBJ1-5; tentatively, D is TRBD1 (6 bases). The germline CDR1 and CDR2 sequences are SGHTA and FQGNSA. This CDR3 comprises 14 residues. Deletions cut 5 bases from V and 4 bases from J, with 12 bases between.

The V and J genes are TRBV5-8 and TRBJ1-5; 9 bases match TRBD1. Losses at the gene ends were 0 bases for V and 7 bases for J; bases not matched to a gene: 5. Germline assignment: CDR1 SGHTS and CDR2 YDEGEE. The CDR3 is 15 residues long. In nucleotides, the CDR3 is TGTGCCAGCAGCTTGGCCGGGGACAGGGAGCAGCCCCAGCATTTT. This encodes CASSLAGDREQPQHF.

CDR3 sequence reads: CASSLWGREGTEAFF. CDR3 DNA: TGTGCCAGCAGTTTATGGGGCAGGGAGGGCACTGAAGCTTTCTTT. The rearrangement uses TRBV27 and TRBJ1-1, with D perhaps TRBD1 (5 bases). V lost 1 base and J lost 4, with 13 bases in between. CDR3 length: 15 amino acids. The germline V gene has CDR1 MNHEY and CDR2 SMNVEV (reference sequence).

This chain joins TRBV20-1 and TRBJ1-4; D ambiguous. Germline V gives CDR1 DFQATT, CDR2 SNEGSKA (reference sequence). The V gene lost 5 bases and the J gene lost 6 bases, with 7 bases spanning the gap. This CDR3 is built from 11 residues. CDR3 residues: CSAEMDEKLFF. DNA for the CDR3: TGCAGTGCTGAGATGGATGAAAAACTGTTTTTT.

Written as DNA, the CDR3 is TGCGCCAGCAGCCCCGGACAGAAAACTGCAAACTCTGGGGCCAACGTCCTGACTTTC. Encoded protein: CASSPGQKTANSGANVLTF. This chain connects TRBV5-1 to TRBJ2-6; D may be TRBD1 (6 bases). V was pared by 4 bases and J by 0 bases, with 20 bases between. Looked up from germline, CDR1 is SGHRS and CDR2 is YFSETQ. The CDR3 consists of 19 residues.

In nucleotides, the CDR3 is TGTGCCAGTAGTATAGTCGGACTAGCGGGAGTAAGGACCGGGGAGCTGTTTTTT. Translation: CASSIVGLAGVRTGELFF. The chain carries TRBV19 and TRBJ2-2; 13 nucleotides line up with TRBD2. J lost 5 bases, V lost 1 base, and 7 bases had no gene match. CDR1 and CDR2 (germline): LNHDA, SQIVND (reference sequence). The CDR3 spans 18 residues.

The chain is built from TRBV5-1 and TRBJ2-7; TRBD1 aligns across 7 bases. This CDR3 region has 14 residues. CDR1 and CDR2 from the germline V gene are SGHRS and YFSETQ. The V segment lost 4 bases and the J segment 2 bases; nucleotides outside the gene matches: 6. CDR3 region: CASSHGQAAYEQYF. CDR3 DNA: TGCGCCAGCAGCCACGGACAGGCTGCCTACGAGCAGTACTTC.

The V call is TRBV10-3, the J call TRBJ1-2, with TRBD1 matching over 7 bases. Germline V gene data show CDR1 as ENHRY and CDR2 as SYGVKD. Losses at the gene ends were 2 bases for V and 2 bases for J; bases not matched to a gene: 2. CDR3 length: 14 residues. Here the CDR3 reads CAISERDSNYGYTF. The CDR3 DNA sequence: TGTGCCATCAGTGAGCGGGACAGCAACTATGGCTACACCTTC.